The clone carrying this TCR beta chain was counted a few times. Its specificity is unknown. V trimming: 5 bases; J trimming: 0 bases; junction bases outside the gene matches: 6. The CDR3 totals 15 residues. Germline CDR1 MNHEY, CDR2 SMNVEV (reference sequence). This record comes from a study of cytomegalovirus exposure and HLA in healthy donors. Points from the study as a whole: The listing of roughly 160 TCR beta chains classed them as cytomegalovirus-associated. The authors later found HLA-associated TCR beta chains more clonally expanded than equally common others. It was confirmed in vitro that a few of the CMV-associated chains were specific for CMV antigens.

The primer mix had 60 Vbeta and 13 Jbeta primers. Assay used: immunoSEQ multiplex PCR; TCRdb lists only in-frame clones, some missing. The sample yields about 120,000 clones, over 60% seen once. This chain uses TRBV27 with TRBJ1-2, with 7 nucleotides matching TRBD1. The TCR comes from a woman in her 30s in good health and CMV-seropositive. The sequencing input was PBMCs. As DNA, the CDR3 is TGTGCCAGCAGTACCCGACAGGGAGCTAACTATGGCTACACCTTC. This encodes CASSTRQGANYGYTF.